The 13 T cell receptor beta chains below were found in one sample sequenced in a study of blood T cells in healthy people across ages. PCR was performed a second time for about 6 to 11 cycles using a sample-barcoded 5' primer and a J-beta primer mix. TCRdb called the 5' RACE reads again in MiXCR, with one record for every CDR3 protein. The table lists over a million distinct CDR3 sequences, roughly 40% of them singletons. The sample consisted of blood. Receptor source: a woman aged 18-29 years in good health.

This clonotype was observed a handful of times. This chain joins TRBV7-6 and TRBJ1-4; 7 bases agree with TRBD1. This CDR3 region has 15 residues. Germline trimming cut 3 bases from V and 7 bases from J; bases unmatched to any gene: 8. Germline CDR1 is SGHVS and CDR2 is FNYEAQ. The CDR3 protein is CASSFSTGAGEKLFF. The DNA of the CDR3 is TGTGCCAGCAGCTTTTCCACAGGGGCGGGTGAAAAACTGTTTTTT. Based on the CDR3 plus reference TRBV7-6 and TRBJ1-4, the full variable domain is GAGVSQSPRYKVTKRGQDVALRCDPISGHVSLYWYRQALGQGPEFLTYFNYEAQQDKSGLPNDRFSAERPEGSISTLTIQRTEQRDSAMYRCASSFSTGAGEKLFFGSGTQLSVL.

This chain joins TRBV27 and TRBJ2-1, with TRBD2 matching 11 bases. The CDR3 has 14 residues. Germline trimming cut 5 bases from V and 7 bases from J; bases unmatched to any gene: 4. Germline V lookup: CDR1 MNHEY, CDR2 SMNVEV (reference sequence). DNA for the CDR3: TGTGCCAGCAGTCCACGACTAGCGGGGAATGAGCAGTTCTTC. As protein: CASSPRLAGNEQFF.

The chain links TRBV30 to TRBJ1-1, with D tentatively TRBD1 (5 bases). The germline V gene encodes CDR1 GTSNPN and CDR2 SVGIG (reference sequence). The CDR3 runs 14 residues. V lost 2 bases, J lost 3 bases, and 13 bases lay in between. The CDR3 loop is CAWSQGGVYTEAFF. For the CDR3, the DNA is TGTGCCTGGAGTCAGGGCGGTGTCTACACTGAAGCTTTCTTT.

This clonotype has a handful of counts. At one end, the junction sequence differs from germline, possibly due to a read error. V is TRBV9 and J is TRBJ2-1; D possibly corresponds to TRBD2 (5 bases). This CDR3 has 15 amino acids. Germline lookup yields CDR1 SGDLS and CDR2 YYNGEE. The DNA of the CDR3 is TGTGCCAGCAACGTAGACGAGGGCGCCTACAATGAGCAGTTCTTC. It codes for CASNVDEGAYNEQFF.

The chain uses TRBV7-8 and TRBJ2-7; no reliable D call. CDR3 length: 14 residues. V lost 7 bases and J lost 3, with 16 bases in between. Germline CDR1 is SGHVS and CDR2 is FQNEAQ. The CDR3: CASTLHDTSYEQYF. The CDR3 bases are TGTGCCAGCACCCTACACGACACCAGCTACGAGCAGTACTTC. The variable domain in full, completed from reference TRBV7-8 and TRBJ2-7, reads GAGVSQSPRYKVAKRGQDVALRCDPISGHVSLFWYQQALGQGPEFLTYFQNEAQLDKSGLPSDRFFAERPEGSVSTLKIQRTQQEDSAVYLCASTLHDTSYEQYFGPGTRLTVT.

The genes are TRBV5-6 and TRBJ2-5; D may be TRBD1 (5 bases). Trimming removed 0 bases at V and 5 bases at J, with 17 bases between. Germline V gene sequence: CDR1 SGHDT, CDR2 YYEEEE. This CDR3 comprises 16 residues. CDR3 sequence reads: CASSLDGAKRSETQYF. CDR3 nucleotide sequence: TGTGCCAGCAGCTTGGATGGGGCAAAAAGGAGTGAGACCCAGTACTTC.

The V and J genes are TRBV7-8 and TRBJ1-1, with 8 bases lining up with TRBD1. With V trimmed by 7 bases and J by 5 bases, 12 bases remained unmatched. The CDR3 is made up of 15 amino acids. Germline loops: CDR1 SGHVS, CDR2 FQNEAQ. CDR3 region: CASNFRGQGYTEAFF. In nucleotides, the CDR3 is TGTGCCAGCAACTTCCGCGGACAGGGTTATACTGAAGCTTTCTTT.

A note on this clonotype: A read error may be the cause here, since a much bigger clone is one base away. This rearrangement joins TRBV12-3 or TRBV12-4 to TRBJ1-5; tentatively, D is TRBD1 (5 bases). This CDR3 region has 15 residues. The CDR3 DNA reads TGTGCCAGCAGTACTCACCGGGGCCTCAATCAGCCCCGGCATTTT. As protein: CASSTHRGLNQPRHF.

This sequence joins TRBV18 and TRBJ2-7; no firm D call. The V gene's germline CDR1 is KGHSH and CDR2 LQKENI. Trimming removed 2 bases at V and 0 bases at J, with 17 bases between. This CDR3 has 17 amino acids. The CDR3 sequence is CASSPVILARSSYEQYF. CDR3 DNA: TGTGCCAGCTCACCAGTTATTTTGGCCAGGAGCTCCTACGAGCAGTACTTC.

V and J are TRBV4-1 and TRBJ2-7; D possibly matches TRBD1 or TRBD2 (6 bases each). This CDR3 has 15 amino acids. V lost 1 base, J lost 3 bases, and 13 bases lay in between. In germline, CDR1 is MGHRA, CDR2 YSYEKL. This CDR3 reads CASSQGPGGGYEQYF. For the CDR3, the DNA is TGCGCCAGCAGCCAAGGCCCAGGAGGGGGCTACGAGCAGTACTTC.

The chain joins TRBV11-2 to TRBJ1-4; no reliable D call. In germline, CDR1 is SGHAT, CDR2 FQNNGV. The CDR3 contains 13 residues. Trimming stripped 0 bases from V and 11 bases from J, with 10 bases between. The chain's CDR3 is CASSLDRSAKLFF. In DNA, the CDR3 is TGTGCCAGCAGCTTAGACAGGTCGGCGAAACTGTTTTTT.

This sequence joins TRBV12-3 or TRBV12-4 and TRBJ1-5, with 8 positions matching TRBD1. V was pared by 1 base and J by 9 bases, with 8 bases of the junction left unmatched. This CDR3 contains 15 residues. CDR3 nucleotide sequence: TGTGCCAGCAGTTTAGAGGGGACAGGATTGTGGCCCCAGCATTTT. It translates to CASSLEGTGLWPQHF.

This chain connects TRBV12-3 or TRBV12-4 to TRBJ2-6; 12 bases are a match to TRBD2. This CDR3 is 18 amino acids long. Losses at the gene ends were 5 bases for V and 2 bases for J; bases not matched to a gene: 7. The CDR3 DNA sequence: TGTGCCAGCAGTCCGACTAGCGGGAGCCCCGCTGGGGCCAACGTCCTGACTTTC. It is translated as CASSPTSGSPAGANVLTF.